This entry is about one T cell receptor (beta chain). Adults between about 18 and 95 years of age took part from 20 to 25 US areas. Membership in each cohort depended on participant-reported clinical history. This entry belongs to a study of blood T cell repertoires in COVID-19. Study as a whole: The United States, Italy and Spain provided the acute and convalescent COVID-19 samples.

CDR3 length: 13 residues. Trimming shortened V by 6 bases and J by 6 bases, and 12 bases separated the two germline ends. Looked up from germline, CDR1 is LGHDT and CDR2 is YNNKEL (reference sequence). Generated by immunoSEQ multiplex PCR, the TCRdb table keeps only in-frame clones and is missing some. The sample shows about 360,000 clones, roughly 87% of them seen only once. The material sequenced was PBMCs or T cells enriched from blood (not recorded which). This chain connects TRBV3-1 (or the pseudogene TRBV3-2) to TRBJ1-3, with D possibly being TRBD1 (6 bases). This sequence was found in a middle-aged woman with acute COVID-19. The CDR3 region is CASSPDRINTIYF. In DNA form, the CDR3 reads TGTGCCAGCAGTCCAGACAGGATAAACACCATATATTTT.